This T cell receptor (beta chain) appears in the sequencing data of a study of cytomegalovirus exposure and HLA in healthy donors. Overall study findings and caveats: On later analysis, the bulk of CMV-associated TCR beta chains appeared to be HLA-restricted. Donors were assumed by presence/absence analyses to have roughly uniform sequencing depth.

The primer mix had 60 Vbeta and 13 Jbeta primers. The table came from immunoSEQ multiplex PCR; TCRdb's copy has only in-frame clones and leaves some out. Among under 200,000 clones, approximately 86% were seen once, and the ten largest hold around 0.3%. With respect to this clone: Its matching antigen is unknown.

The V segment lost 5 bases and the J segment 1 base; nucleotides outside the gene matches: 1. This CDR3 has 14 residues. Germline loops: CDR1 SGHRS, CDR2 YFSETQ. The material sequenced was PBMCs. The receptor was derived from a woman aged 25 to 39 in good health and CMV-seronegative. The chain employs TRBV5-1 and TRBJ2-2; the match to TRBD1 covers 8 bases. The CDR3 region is CASSTGGNTGELFF. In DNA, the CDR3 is TGCGCCAGCAGTACAGGGGGGAACACCGGGGAGCTGTTTTTT.